The rows below give T cell receptor beta chains drawn from one sample of a study of cytomegalovirus exposure and HLA in healthy donors. The table came from immunoSEQ multiplex PCR; TCRdb's copy has only in-frame clones and leaves some out. Here the sample spans 200,000 to 250,000 clones, approximately 82% being singletons. Source material: PBMCs. The receptors originated from a woman in her forties in good health and CMV-seronegative. CDR3s include the opening cysteine and the closing phenylalanine or tryptophan. The D gene is left open where the match is weak. Expanded clones get a size class; other rows say once, few or many, or leave the size out.

D gene	V gene	clone size	J gene	CDR3 DNA	CDR3 protein
.	TRBV18	.	TRBJ1-1	TGTGCCAGCTCACTTGTTCGGGACACTGAAGCTTTCTTT	CASSLVRDTEAFF
.	TRBV27	.	TRBJ1-2	TGTGCCAGCAGTTTATCCCGGGGGACTGCCTATGGCTACACCTTC	CASSLSRGTAYGYTF
.	TRBV4-3	.	TRBJ2-2	TGCGCCAGCAGCGCACTTACCACCGGGGAGCTGTTTTTT	CASSALTTGELFF
.	TRBV30	.	TRBJ1-1	TGTGCCTGGACCGGTCCCGGGGAGGGGGCTTTCTTT	CAWTGPGEGAFF
.	TRBV19	.	TRBJ1-1	TGTGCCAGTAGTATAACGGGGAACACTGAAGCTTTCTTT	CASSITGNTEAFF
.	TRBV29-1	.	TRBJ2-3	TGCAGCGTTCGTTCAAGATATTGGCCAGATACGCAGTATTTT	CSVRSRYWPDTQYF
TRBD1	TRBV19	.	TRBJ1-3	TGTGCCAGTTCCCGGGACAGGGTTATAGGAGGAAACACCATATATTTT	CASSRDRVIGGNTIYF
TRBD1	TRBV13	.	TRBJ2-6	TGTGCCAGCAGCTTATATACAGGGGGAAGCTCTGGGGCCAACGTCCTGACTTTC	CASSLYTGGSSGANVLTF
TRBD2	TRBV19	.	TRBJ2-1	TGTGCCAGTAGTCTATCGGGGACTAGCGGGGGAGGTGAGCAGTTCTTC	CASSLSGTSGGGEQFF
TRBD2	TRBV9	.	TRBJ2-2	TGTGCCAGCAGCGTAGTCAGCGGGGGGACCGGGGAGCTGTTTTTT	CASSVVSGGTGELFF
.	TRBV6-1	few	TRBJ1-1	TGTGCCAGCAGTGCCCCGGTGGGGCACAGGGAAGCTTTCTTT	CASSAPVGHREAFF
.	TRBV21-1	.	TRBJ2-5	TGTGCCAGCAGCAAAGCGCTCGGGGTAGCGGGGTCCAAAGAGACCCAGTACTTC	CASSKALGVAGSKETQYF
TRBD1	TRBV6-1	.	TRBJ1-2	TGTGCCAGCAGTGCCATAGGACAGGGAGGTGGCTATGGCTACACCTTC	CASSAIGQGGGYGYTF
.	TRBV6-6	.	TRBJ1-2	TGTGCCAGCAGTCCGACCACAGGTGATTTCTATGGCTACACCTTC	CASSPTTGDFYGYTF
.	TRBV14	.	TRBJ2-5	TGTGCCACCTCAAACAGGGCGGGCGAGACCCAGTACTTC	CATSNRAGETQYF
TRBD1	TRBV5-6	.	TRBJ1-2	TGTGCCAGCAGCTTCGACAGGGGGAGTAAAACCTATGGCTACACCTTC	CASSFDRGSKTYGYTF
TRBD1	TRBV30	.	TRBJ2-7	TGTGCCTGGAGTGTAACACGGACAGGGGGGGGTGAGCAGTACTTC	CAWSVTRTGGGEQYF
.	TRBV28	.	TRBJ1-5	TGTGCCAGCAGTCCGCGGCGGGAGCCCCAGCATTTT	CASSPRREPQHF
.	TRBV5-6	.	TRBJ2-1	TGTGCCAGCAGCCTCTATCGGGACTTAATCTACAATGAGCAGTTCTTC	CASSLYRDLIYNEQFF
TRBD1	TRBV29-1	.	TRBJ2-7	TGCAGCGTCGCTAGACAGGGGGACGGCGAGCAGTACTTC	CSVARQGDGEQYF
TRBD2	TRBV19	once	TRBJ2-7	TGTGCCAGTAGTGCCAGAGGTAGCGGGAGAACCTACGAGCAGTACTTC	CASSARGSGRTYEQYF
.	TRBV4-1	.	TRBJ2-7	TGCGCCAGCAGCCAAGTGGGACTGGAAGGGCACGAGCAGTACTTC	CASSQVGLEGHEQYF